This TCR beta chain was documented in a study of T cell responses to AZD1222 COVID-19 vaccine. Profiling relied on immunoSEQ multiplex PCR, and the TCRdb table lists in-frame clones only, not all of them. The sample contains 130,000 or so clones, about 93% of which appear only once. Trimming stripped 6 bases from V and 3 bases from J, with 10 bases between. Germline V gene lookup returns CDR1 SQVTM and CDR2 ANQGSEA. There are 12 residues in the CDR3. Source: peripheral blood, taken on day 0 of AZD1222 vaccination. This chain connects TRBV29-1 to TRBJ2-3; D unresolved. The sequence came from an adult in good health. The CDR3 sequence is CSVRPGTDTQYF. DNA for the CDR3: TGCAGCGTACGGCCGGGTACAGATACGCAGTATTTT.